The clone carrying this T cell receptor (beta chain) occurred a few times. Germline values: CDR1 LGHDT, CDR2 YNNKEL (reference sequence). V lost 4 bases to trimming and J lost 2 bases; unmatched junction nucleotides: 2. The CDR3 is 15 residues long. The data are from a study of patients and donors after allogeneic stem cell transplantation. TCRdb re-derived calls from the RT-PCR reads in MiXCR, one entry per CDR3 protein. The data contain about 960,000 distinct CDR3 sequences, roughly 18% of them seen just once; the ten biggest clones take up 5.5% to 6.5%. This chain connects TRBV3-1 to TRBJ1-6; 7 nucleotides agree with TRBD1. The TCR originated in a human donor who was either an allogeneic HSCT recipient or a stem cell or donor lymphocyte infusion donor (not recorded which). It is not recorded whose cells these are; they may come from a transplant donor. Sequencing used blood, either unsorted or a sorted T cell fraction (not recorded which). The CDR3 region is CASSPGQAYNSPLHF. The CDR3 region has the DNA TGTGCCAGCAGCCCCGGACAGGCCTATAATTCACCCCTCCACTTT.